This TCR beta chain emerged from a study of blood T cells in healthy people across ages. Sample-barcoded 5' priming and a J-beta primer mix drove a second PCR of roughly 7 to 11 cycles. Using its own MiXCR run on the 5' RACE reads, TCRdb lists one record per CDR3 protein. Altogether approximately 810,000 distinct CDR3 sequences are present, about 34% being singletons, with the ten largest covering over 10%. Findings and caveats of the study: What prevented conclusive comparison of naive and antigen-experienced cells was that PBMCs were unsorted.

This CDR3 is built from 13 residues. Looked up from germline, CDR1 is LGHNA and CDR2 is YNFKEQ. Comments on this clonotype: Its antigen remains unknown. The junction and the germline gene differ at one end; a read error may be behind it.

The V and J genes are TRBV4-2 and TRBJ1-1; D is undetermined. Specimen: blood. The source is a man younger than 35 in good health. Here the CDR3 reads CASIQVVRGRAFF. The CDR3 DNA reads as TGTGCCAGCATCCAAGTAGTGCGGGGTAGGGCTTTCTTT.